The 13 T cell receptor beta chains reported below all come from one sample, sequenced in a study of blood T cell repertoires in COVID-19. Assay: immunoSEQ multiplex PCR; the TCRdb copy retains only in-frame clones and omits some. Here the sample spans a few hundred thousand clones, approximately 88% being singletons. The sample taken for sequencing was PBMCs or T cells enriched from blood (not recorded which). These receptors were obtained from a woman in her forties who had recovered from COVID-19.

The chain uses TRBV6-5 and TRBJ2-1; 9 bases map to TRBD1. Per germline, CDR1 MNHEY and CDR2 SVGAGI. The CDR3 has 15 residues. V dropped 5 bases and J dropped 4; count of bases not matched to a gene: 6. The CDR3 region is CASSTAGTGYNEQFF. DNA for the CDR3: TGTGCCAGCAGTACGGCCGGGACAGGGTACAATGAGCAGTTCTTC.

V is TRBV28 and J is TRBJ1-2; perhaps TRBD1 as D (6 bases). The germline V and J ends were trimmed by 6 bases and 4 bases, with 18 bases remaining between them. The CDR3 length is 15 residues. The germline gives CDR1 MDHEN, CDR2 SYDVKM. The CDR3 region is CASSTLRTEIYGYTF. The DNA of the CDR3 is TGTGCCAGCAGCACCCTGCGGACAGAGATCTATGGCTACACCTTC.

This rearrangement joins TRBV5-1 to TRBJ1-1; D might be TRBD1 (6 bases). There are 15 residues in the CDR3. Trimming removed 0 bases from V and 0 bases from J, with 9 bases in between. Per the germline V gene, CDR1 is SGHRS and CDR2 is YFSETQ. CDR3 sequence: CASSLVAGVNTEAFF. CDR3 in DNA: TGCGCCAGCAGCTTGGTTGCAGGGGTGAACACTGAAGCTTTCTTT.

V is TRBV6-1 and J is TRBJ1-4; D perhaps matches TRBD1 (5 bases). The V gene's germline CDR1 is MNHNS and CDR2 SASEGT. This CDR3 region has 17 residues. Trimming shortened V by 0 bases and J by 6 bases, and 17 bases separated the two germline ends. CDR3 DNA: TGTGCCAGCAGTGAAGCGCTTCCATGGGGCGAAGATGAAAAACTGTTTTTT. It encodes CASSEALPWGEDEKLFF.

This chain joins TRBV4-1 and TRBJ2-7; TRBD2 aligns across 10 bases. The CDR3 sequence is 15 residues long. The germline CDR1 and CDR2 sequences are MGHRA and YSYEKL. With 2 bases clipped from V and 2 bases from J, the junction kept 3 bases outside the gene matches. The CDR3, as DNA: TGCGCCAGCAGCCAACTAGCGGGAGAGACCTACGAGCAGTACTTC. Protein product: CASSQLAGETYEQYF.

The chain joins TRBV5-5 to TRBJ2-1, with a possible D match to TRBD2 (6 bases). Germline lookup yields CDR1 SGHKS and CDR2 YYEKEE (reference sequence). The CDR3 covers 12 residues. V shed 2 bases and J shed 10 bases, with 10 bases lying between them. The CDR3 reads CASSFTAGEQFF. Here the CDR3 DNA reads TGTGCCAGCAGCTTTACGGCGGGAGAGCAGTTCTTC.

The chain is built from TRBV7-8 and TRBJ1-1, with 8 bases that match TRBD1. This CDR3 has 14 residues. Unmatched junction bases numbered 6, after V lost 4 bases and J lost 5 bases. The germline V gene encodes CDR1 SGHVS and CDR2 FQNEAQ. CDR3 sequence (DNA): TGTGCCAGCAGCTCCAACAGGGGGGGAACTGAAGCTTTCTTT. Its translation is CASSSNRGGTEAFF.

The J gene is TRBJ1-5, the V gene TRBV7-9, with D possibly being TRBD1 (5 bases). The CDR3 has 14 amino acids. V lost 2 bases, J lost 2 bases, and 7 bases lay in between. Looked up from germline, CDR1 is SEHNR and CDR2 is FQNEAQ (reference sequence). The DNA for the CDR3 is TGTGCCAGCAGCTTACAGGGTCGCAATCAGCCCCAGCATTTT. Translated: CASSLQGRNQPQHF.

This chain uses TRBV19 with TRBJ2-1, with D hard to call. Trimming removed 0 bases from V and 4 bases from J, with 7 bases in between. The CDR3 runs 14 residues. Germline CDR1 and CDR2: LNHDA and SQIVND (reference sequence). CDR3 loop: CASSIEHRYNEQFF. DNA for the CDR3: TGTGCCAGTAGTATAGAGCATAGATACAATGAGCAGTTCTTC.

This clone came up once. The chain couples TRBV11-3 to TRBJ2-2; no clear D gene. CDR1 and CDR2 (germline): SGHNT, YENEEA. Trimming removed 5 bases at V and 0 bases at J, with 13 bases between. CDR3 length: 16 amino acids. The CDR3 region is CASSPRRATNTGELFF. The CDR3 DNA reads as TGTGCCAGCAGCCCCCGCAGAGCGACGAACACCGGGGAGCTGTTTTTT. Variable domain in full (rest from reference TRBV11-3 and TRBJ2-2): EAGVVQSPRYKIIEKKQPVAFWCNPISGHNTLYWYLQNLGQGPELLIRYENEEAVDDSQLPKDRFSAERLKGVDSTLKIQPAELGDSAVYLCASSPRRATNTGELFFGEGSRLTVL.

V and J are TRBV3-1 (or the pseudogene TRBV3-2) and TRBJ2-5; TRBD2 is a possible D gene (6 bases). V dropped 5 bases and J dropped 8 bases, with 21 bases sitting between them. The CDR3 consists of 15 residues. CDR1 and CDR2 from the germline V gene are LGHDT and YNNKEL (reference sequence). The CDR3 reads CASSTREHPRGTQYF. CDR3 nucleotides: TGTGCCAGCAGCACCCGGGAGCATCCGCGGGGAACCCAGTACTTC.

This rearrangement joins TRBV6-5 to TRBJ2-1; 8 bases align to TRBD1. The trim removed 4 bases at V and 4 bases at J, leaving 9 bases unmatched. Germline CDR1 MNHEY, CDR2 SVGAGI. The CDR3 length is 16 residues. CDR3 protein: CASSSEDRAIYNEQFF. CDR3 sequence (DNA): TGTGCCAGCAGTTCCGAGGACAGGGCCATTTACAATGAGCAGTTCTTC.

CDR3 sequence: CASSPTRGLGETQYF. The CDR3 DNA follows: TGCGCCAGCAGCCCCACCCGGGGGTTGGGAGAGACCCAGTACTTC. V gene TRBV5-1 combines with J gene TRBJ2-5, with D possibly matching TRBD2 (6 bases). Trimming left V 4 bases short and J 4 bases short, with 17 bases between. CDR1 and CDR2 (germline): SGHRS, YFSETQ. This CDR3 region has 15 residues. The full variable domain, with the rest looked up from reference TRBV5-1 and TRBJ2-5, is KAGVTQTPRYLIKTRGQQVTLSCSPISGHRSVSWYQQTPGQGLQFLFEYFSETQRNKGNFPGRFSGRQFSNSRSEMNVSTLELGDSALYLCASSPTRGLGETQYFGPGTRLLVL.